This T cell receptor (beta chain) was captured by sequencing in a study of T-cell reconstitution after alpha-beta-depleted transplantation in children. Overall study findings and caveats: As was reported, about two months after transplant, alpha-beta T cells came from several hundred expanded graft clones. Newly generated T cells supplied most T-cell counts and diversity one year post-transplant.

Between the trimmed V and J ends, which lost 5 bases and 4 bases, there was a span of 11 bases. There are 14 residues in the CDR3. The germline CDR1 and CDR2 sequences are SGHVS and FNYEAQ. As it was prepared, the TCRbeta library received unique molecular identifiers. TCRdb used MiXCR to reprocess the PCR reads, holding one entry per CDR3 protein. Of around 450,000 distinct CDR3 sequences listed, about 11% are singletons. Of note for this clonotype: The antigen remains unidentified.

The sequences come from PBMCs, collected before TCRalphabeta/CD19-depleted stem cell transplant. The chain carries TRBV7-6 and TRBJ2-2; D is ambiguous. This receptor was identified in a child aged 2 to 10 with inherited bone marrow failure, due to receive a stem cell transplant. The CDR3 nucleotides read TGTGCCAGCAGCGATGACCACGGCACCGGGGAGCTGTTTTTT. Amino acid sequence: CASSDDHGTGELFF.